Sequencing of this T cell receptor beta chain was carried out in a study of T-cell reconstitution after alpha-beta-depleted transplantation in children. The study, taken as a whole, reports: The origin of high day-60 TCRbeta diversity in some patients lay in surviving recipient T cells and thymic progenitors.

With regard to this clonotype: Its antigen is still unknown.

TCRbeta library construction was performed incorporating unique molecular identifiers. MiXCR was run by TCRdb on the PCR reads, yielding one entry per CDR3 protein. This sample has 250,000 to 400,000 distinct CDR3 sequences, with roughly 21% found just once. CDR1 is SGDLS and CDR2 is YYNGEE in the germline V gene. The ends were cut back, 0 bases at V and 3 bases at J, with 7 bases in the middle. This CDR3 comprises 13 residues. Sequenced here: PBMCs, mostly from graft donor cells, sampled 180 days after TCRalphabeta/CD19-depleted stem cell transplant. The chain links TRBV9 to TRBJ2-7, with D unclear. This sequence was found in a male patient between 10 and 17 years old who had a stem cell transplant for acute lymphoblastic leukemia, so the T cells may come from the graft donor. The CDR3 reads CASSVDPFYEQYF. CDR3 bases: TGTGCCAGCAGCGTAGATCCATTCTACGAGCAGTACTTC.